This TCR beta chain is from a study of cytotoxic CD8 clonotypes in ibrutinib-treated CLL (dated by TCRdb to about 2021). For the study in its entirety: In this cohort, around 15 patients were treatment-naive and 11 to 12 were relapsed/refractory, while 17 to 18 had unmutated IGHV. Responses were partial in some 24 patients and complete in 2; after median about 5.5 years follow-up, about 14 stayed in remission and 12 progressed. Samples at response were collected after a median of 12 months of treatment, with a range of about 6 to 40 months. On average, each sample had approximately 250,000 productive templates and more than 75,000 productive rearrangements. Longitudinal samples were obtainable from about 30% of the roughly 90 participants in the trial. Cryopreserved peripheral blood mononuclear cells were obtained prior to treatment, at the time of response, and at either disease progression or sustained remission. Every remission and progressive disease sample was obtained while ibrutinib was still being received by the patients.

CDR1 and CDR2 are read off the germline V gene as MDHEN and SYDVKM. Trimming costs V 5 bases and J 6 bases, and their ends lie 22 bases apart. From cysteine to phenylalanine, the CDR3 is 16 amino acids long. The entry retains the CDR3 DNA only, 48 bases that are in frame from base 1. On this clone: No antigen is known for it. No much larger clonotype is one base removed from it; base qualities were not supplied.

Results the study describes overall, beyond this receptor: Public clonotypes were found to be uncommon and were observed to contract or remain stable during treatment; the increase in clonality was shown to reflect expansion of private clonotypes at ibrutinib response. Lymph node repertoires were not examined, and the timing of sampling was not matched between patients in sustained remission and those whose disease progressed. An increase in clonality was observed at ibrutinib response, with clonality remaining stable during sustained remission and falling back toward baseline at progression. At baseline, clonality was higher than in age-matched healthy donors and showed a strong correlation with circulating CD8+ T-cell counts.

On a MiSeq, deep resolution sequencing aimed for a depth between 1 in 1 million and 1 in 200,000 T cells, with each clonotype covered about 9.2x on average. TCR beta libraries were generated with the immunoSEQ hsTCRB Kit. Concerning the study's data processing: Data were analyzed with ImmunoSEQ Data Assistant and ImmunoSEQ Analyzer, with V, D and J genes assigned per IMGT definitions. Clonality, which ranges from 0 to 1, was calculated by subtracting the normalized Shannon entropy of productive rearrangement frequencies from one. Only overrepresented clonotypes making up at least 0.05% of the repertoire of each patient were included in the public clonotype analysis. Repertoires from around 13 age-matched healthy donors in immuneACCESS were used as clonality controls. Held by TCRdb, this immuneACCESS table contains in-frame sequences only and omits some clones. Under half of the omission traces to an unresolved V gene where checked; the cause of the rest is unknown. V, J and clone size reflect that table, while D and trimming were determined from the DNA. This sample gives about 40,000 clones in total; 60% to 75% of them show up just once. In total, the top ten clones hold over 9% of the sample.

This specimen's time point label, per the study, means: progressive disease on ibrutinib. For TCR beta library preparation, approximately 2 micrograms of genomic DNA were isolated from cryopreserved PBMCs. Longitudinal blood samples from CLL patients receiving ibrutinib monotherapy were subjected to high-throughput TCR beta sequencing. The patients were enrolled in a single-center, open-label phase 2 trial of ibrutinib monotherapy. The receptor's source is a human donor with chronic lymphocytic leukemia. The input for sequencing was PBMCs, taken at disease progression, from a patient treated with ibrutinib. The chain couples TRBV28 to TRBJ1-2, with the identity of the D gene unclear. The nucleotide sequence is given as TGTGCCAGCAGTCCCCGGTCCCGAATCGACCTTGATGGCTACACCTTC. It translates as CASSPRSRIDLDGYTF.